These T cell receptor beta chains were read from a single sample in a study of PD-L1 blockade in urothelial cancer. The assay was immunoSEQ multiplex PCR, and TCRdb's table has in-frame clones only and misses some. The data contain approximately 110,000 clones, approximately 85% of them seen just once; the ten biggest clones take up roughly 2.3%. The sample here was PBMCs, taken around atezolizumab (anti-PD-L1) treatment. These receptors all stem from a man in his forties or fifties with urothelial cancer. Both conserved end residues are part of each CDR3. Each record gives: J gene, V gene, D gene, clone size, CDR3 DNA, CDR3 protein. The D gene is left open where the match is weak. Only part of the rows carry a size: once, few, many, or a class if the clone is expanded.

>TRBJ2-3|TRBV5-1|TRBD2|.
TGCGCCAGCAGCTTGGGGGGTAGCGGGGGCACAGATACGCAGTATTTT
CASSLGGSGGTDTQYF
>TRBJ2-1|TRBV18|.|.
TGTGCCAGCTCACCTCTACCACCGGGGGAGTATGAGCAGTTCTTC
CASSPLPPGEYEQFF
>TRBJ1-6|TRBV18|.|.
TGTGCCAGCTCACAGGCTGGGACTTCCTCTAATTCACCCCTCCACTTT
CASSQAGTSSNSPLHF
>TRBJ2-1|TRBV5-1|.|.
TGCGCCAGCAGCTTGATTAGGGGTGAGCAGTTCTTC
CASSLIRGEQFF
>TRBJ1-2|TRBV6-5|TRBD1|.
TGTGCCAGCAGACAGGGGACCCTCTATGGCTACACCTTC
CASRQGTLYGYTF
>TRBJ2-3|TRBV27|TRBD2|.
TGTGCCAGCAGCCTACTCAGTCTAGCGGCCACAGATACGCAGTATTTT
CASSLLSLAATDTQYF
>TRBJ1-1|TRBV7-6|TRBD1|once
TGTGCCAGCAGCTTAACACAGGGGAGTGGTACTGAAGCTTTCTTT
CASSLTQGSGTEAFF
>TRBJ2-1|TRBV14|.|.
TGTGCCAGCAGCCCGGACTCGTTAGGGCATGAGCAGTTCTTC
CASSPDSLGHEQFF
>TRBJ2-1|TRBV6-1|.|.
TGTGCCAGCAGCGTGACAGTCTACAATGAGCAGTTCTTC
CASSVTVYNEQFF
>TRBJ2-2|TRBV4-1|TRBD2|.
TGCGCCAGCAGCCAAGCGGGACTAGCGGGGAACACCGGGGAGCTGTTTTTT
CASSQAGLAGNTGELFF
>TRBJ2-1|TRBV11-2|TRBD2|.
TGTGCCAGCAGCTTGCTTGTGAGTAGCGGGACCGACAATGAGCAGTTCTTC
CASSLLVSSGTDNEQFF
>TRBJ2-5|TRBV19|.|.
TGTGCCAGTAGTCCCCAGGGGGGAGAGACCCAGTACTTC
CASSPQGGETQYF
>TRBJ2-2|TRBV5-1|TRBD2|once
TGCGCCAGCAGCTTGAGACTAGCGGGAGTCTCCGGGGAGCTGTTTTTT
CASSLRLAGVSGELFF
>TRBJ1-4|TRBV30|.|.
TGTGCCAGCTTTGCAACTAATGAAAAACTGTTTTTT
CASFATNEKLFF
>TRBJ1-5|TRBV28|.|.
TGTGCCAGCAGTTTTAGGACAAGCAATCAGCCCCAGCATTTT
CASSFRTSNQPQHF
>TRBJ2-7|TRBV6-5|.|.
TGTGCCAGCAGTTACTCTTGGCTAGTGGGAGGCGAGCAGTACTTC
CASSYSWLVGGEQYF
>TRBJ1-6|TRBV14|.|.
TGTGCCAGCAGATTCCAGCGGGATAATTCACCCCTCCACTTT
CASRFQRDNSPLHF
>TRBJ1-2|TRBV27|TRBD1|.
TGTGCCAGCAGGGGGACAGGGGGTGGCTATGGCTACACCTTC
CASRGTGGGYGYTF
>TRBJ2-5|TRBV5-1|TRBD2|.
TGCGCCAGCAGCTTGGTTCCAGCGGGAATCCAAGAGACCCAGTACTTC
CASSLVPAGIQETQYF
>TRBJ1-6|TRBV7-9|TRBD1|.
TGTGCCAGCAGCTGGGGGACAGAGTCAGTGGGGCCCCTCCACTTT
CASSWGTESVGPLHF
>TRBJ2-5|TRBV2|TRBD1|.
TGTGCCAGCACAGAACGGACAGGACGACAAGAGACCCAGTACTTC
CASTERTGRQETQYF
>TRBJ1-5|TRBV9|.|.
TGTGCCAGCAGCTCCCGGTACAATCAGCCCCAGCATTTT
CASSSRYNQPQHF
>TRBJ2-6|TRBV19|.|.
TGTGCCAGTAGTATAGATCAGGGATTGTCTGGGGCCAACGTCCTGACTTTC
CASSIDQGLSGANVLTF
>TRBJ2-7|TRBV5-1|.|once
TGCGCCAGCAGCTTGGATGGACAGTCCTACGAGCAGTACTTC
CASSLDGQSYEQYF
>TRBJ2-5|TRBV6-5|TRBD2|.
TGTGCCAGCAGGCGACTAGCGGGTGGAGAGACCCAGTACTTC
CASRRLAGGETQYF
>TRBJ1-3|TRBV28|TRBD1|.
TGTGCCAGCAGTCCTGGGGACAGGGAGACTGGAAACACCATATATTTT
CASSPGDRETGNTIYF
>TRBJ2-3|TRBV4-2|.|.
TGTGCCAGCAGCCAATCCCCCGGTAGCGACCACACAGATACGCAGTATTTT
CASSQSPGSDHTDTQYF
>TRBJ2-1|TRBV2|TRBD2|once
TGTGCCACCAATCAACTAGCGCCTTTCAATGAGCAGTTCTTC
CATNQLAPFNEQFF
>TRBJ2-2|TRBV9|TRBD1|.
TGTGCCAGCAGAGAAGACAGGGCCGGGGAGCTGTTTTTT
CASREDRAGELFF
>TRBJ1-6|TRBV10-1|TRBD1|.
TGCGCCACCGGGGACAGTTGGAATTCACCCCTCCACTTT
CATGDSWNSPLHF
>TRBJ1-1|TRBV6-6|.|.
TGTGCCAGCAGCCACCTGAGAGGGAACACTGAAGCTTTCTTT
CASSHLRGNTEAFF
>TRBJ2-3|TRBV15|TRBD2|.
TGTGCCACCAGCCGAGGGAGGCTAGCGGACACAGATACGCAGTATTTT
CATSRGRLADTDTQYF
>TRBJ2-5|TRBV11-2|.|.
TGTGCCAGCAGCTTAATTCGGACAGCGAGTGAGACCCAGTACTTC
CASSLIRTASETQYF
>TRBJ2-3|TRBV18|TRBD2|.
TGTGCCAGCTCACCGATCGGGACTAGCGGGAGCACAGATACGCAGTATTTT
CASSPIGTSGSTDTQYF
>TRBJ2-2|TRBV4-2|TRBD1|.
TGTGCCAGCAGCCAAGGGACAGGGGCGAACACCGGGGAGCTGTTTTTT
CASSQGTGANTGELFF
>TRBJ1-5|TRBV19|.|.
TGTGCCAGTACCAACCGGCAGGGCTATCAGCCCCAGCATTTT
CASTNRQGYQPQHF
>TRBJ2-3|TRBV6-6|.|.
TGTGCCAGCAAGCCGAGCACAGATACGCAGTATTTT
CASKPSTDTQYF
>TRBJ2-5|TRBV18|TRBD2|.
TGTGCCAGCTCACCGCCTAGCGGGAGAGAGACCCAGTACTTC
CASSPPSGRETQYF
>TRBJ2-7|TRBV5-1|TRBD2|.
TGCGCCAGCAGCTTGGACGGACTAGCGTTCTACGAGCAGTACTTC
CASSLDGLAFYEQYF
>TRBJ2-1|TRBV5-1|TRBD2|.
TGCGCCAGCAGCACGCGGACTAGCGGGAGTAGTTACAATGAGCAGTTCTTC
CASSTRTSGSSYNEQFF
>TRBJ2-7|TRBV7-9|.|.
TGTGCCAGCAGTACTCAGGGGGGAAGGGACGAGCAGTACTTC
CASSTQGGRDEQYF
>TRBJ1-2|TRBV6-1|TRBD1|.
TGTGCCAGCAGTGAAACTCTTCGGACAGGGCGACTCTATGGCTACACCTTC
CASSETLRTGRLYGYTF
>TRBJ1-1|TRBV9|.|few
TGTGCCAGCAGCGTAGAGGGACTAGCGGGTGAAGCTTTCTTT
CASSVEGLAGEAFF
>TRBJ1-3|TRBV29-1|.|.
TGCAGCGTTGAAGTTTTGGGCCTGTACTCTGGAAACACCATATATTTT
CSVEVLGLYSGNTIYF
>TRBJ1-5|TRBV19|.|.
TGTGCCAGTAGTATAGCAGGGGCACGCCAGCCCCAGCATTTT
CASSIAGARQPQHF
>TRBJ2-2|TRBV11-2|.|.
TGTGCCAGCAGCTTAGTACTAGCCAGCGGGGAGCTGTTTTTT
CASSLVLASGELFF
>TRBJ1-4|TRBV9|.|.
TGTGCCAGCAGCTCTCCCAATGAAAAACTGTTTTTT
CASSSPNEKLFF
>TRBJ2-7|TRBV6-1|.|.
TGTGCCAGCAGTTGGGGGAGGAACTCCTACGAGCAGTACTTC
CASSWGRNSYEQYF